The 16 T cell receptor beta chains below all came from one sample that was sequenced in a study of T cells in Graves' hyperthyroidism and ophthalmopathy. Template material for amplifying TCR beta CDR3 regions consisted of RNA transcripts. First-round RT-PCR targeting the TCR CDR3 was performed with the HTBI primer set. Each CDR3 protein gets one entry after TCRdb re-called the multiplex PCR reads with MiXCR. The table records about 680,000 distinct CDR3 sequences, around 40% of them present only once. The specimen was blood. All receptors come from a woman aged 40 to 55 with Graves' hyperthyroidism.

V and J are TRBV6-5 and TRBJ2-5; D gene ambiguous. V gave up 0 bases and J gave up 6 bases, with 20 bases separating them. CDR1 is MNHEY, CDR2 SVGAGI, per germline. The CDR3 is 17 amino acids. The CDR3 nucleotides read TGTGCCAGCAGTTACTCGATTGTTCAGGCCCGGCTGCAGACCCAGTACTTC. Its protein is CASSYSIVQARLQTQYF.

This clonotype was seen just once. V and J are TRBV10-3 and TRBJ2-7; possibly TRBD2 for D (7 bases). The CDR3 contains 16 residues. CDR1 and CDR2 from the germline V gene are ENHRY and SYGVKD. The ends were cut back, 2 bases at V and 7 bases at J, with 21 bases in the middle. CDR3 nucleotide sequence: TGTGCCATCAGTGAGGAAACACAGGGAGGGCCTTGGGAGCAGTACTTC. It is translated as CAISEETQGGPWEQYF.

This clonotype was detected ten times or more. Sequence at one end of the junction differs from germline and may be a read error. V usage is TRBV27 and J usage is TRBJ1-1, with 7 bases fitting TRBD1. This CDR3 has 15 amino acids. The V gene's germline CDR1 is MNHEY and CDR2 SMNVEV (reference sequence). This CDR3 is CASSLSRTGNTEAFF. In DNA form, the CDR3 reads TGTGCCAGCAGCTTATCCCGGACAGGGAACACTGAAGCTTTCTTT.

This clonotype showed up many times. This CDR3 reads CASSLARGQPQHF. The CDR3 DNA sequence: TGTGCCAGCAGTTTAGCCCGCGGTCAGCCCCAGCATTTT. The gene calls are TRBV12-3 or TRBV12-4 and TRBJ1-5; D is unresolved. The CDR3 spans 13 residues. V was clipped by 0 bases and J by 6 bases, with 6 bases between them.

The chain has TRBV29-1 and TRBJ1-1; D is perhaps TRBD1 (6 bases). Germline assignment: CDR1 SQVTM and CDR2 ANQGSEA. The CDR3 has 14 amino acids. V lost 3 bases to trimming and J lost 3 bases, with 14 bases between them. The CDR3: CSVDDGGMDTEAFF. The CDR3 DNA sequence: TGCAGCGTTGACGACGGGGGCATGGACACTGAAGCTTTCTTT.

This chain's CDR3 is CSAWGLLEQSNQPQHF. Here the CDR3 DNA reads TGCAGTGCTTGGGGATTACTAGAACAGTCTAATCAGCCCCAGCATTTT. This chain connects TRBV20-1 to TRBJ1-5; no clear D. The CDR3 has 16 amino acids. The V and J ends lost 5 bases and 4 bases respectively, with 21 bases between them. Per the germline V gene, CDR1 is DFQATT and CDR2 is SNEGSKA (reference sequence).

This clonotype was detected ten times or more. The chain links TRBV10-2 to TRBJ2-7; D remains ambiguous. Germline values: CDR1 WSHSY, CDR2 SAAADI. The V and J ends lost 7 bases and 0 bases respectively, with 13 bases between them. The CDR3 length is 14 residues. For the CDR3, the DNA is TGCGCCAGCACCCGAACAGAGCCCTCCTACGAGCAGTACTTC. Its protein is CASTRTEPSYEQYF.

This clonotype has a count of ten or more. For the CDR3, the DNA is TGTGCCAGTACCTACCGGGACCGCTTCTCTGGGGCCAACGTCCTGACTTTC. This sequence encodes CASTYRDRFSGANVLTF. The J gene is TRBJ2-6, the V gene TRBV19, with D possibly being TRBD1 or TRBD2 (5 bases each). The length of the CDR3 is 17 residues. Per the germline V gene, CDR1 is LNHDA and CDR2 is SQIVND (reference sequence). V lost 7 bases, J lost 0 bases, and 16 bases lay in between.

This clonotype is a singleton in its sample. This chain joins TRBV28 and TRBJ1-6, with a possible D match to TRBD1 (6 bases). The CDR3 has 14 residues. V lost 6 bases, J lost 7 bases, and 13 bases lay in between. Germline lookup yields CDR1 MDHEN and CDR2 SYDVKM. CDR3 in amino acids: CASRHTGTNSPLHF. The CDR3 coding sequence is TGTGCCAGCAGACACACCGGGACAAATTCACCCCTCCACTTT.

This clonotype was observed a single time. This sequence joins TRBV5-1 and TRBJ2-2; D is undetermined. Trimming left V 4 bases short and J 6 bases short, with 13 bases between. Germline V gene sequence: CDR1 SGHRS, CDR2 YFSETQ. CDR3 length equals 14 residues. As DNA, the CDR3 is TGCGCCAGCAGCCAAGCCCGACGCTCCGGGGAGCTGTTTTTT. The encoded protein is CASSQARRSGELFF.

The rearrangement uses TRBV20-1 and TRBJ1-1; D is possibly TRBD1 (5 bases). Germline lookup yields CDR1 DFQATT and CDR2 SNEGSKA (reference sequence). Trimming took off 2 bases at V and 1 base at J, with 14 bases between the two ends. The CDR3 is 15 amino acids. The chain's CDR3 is CSARPSGGANTEAFF. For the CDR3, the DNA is TGCAGTGCTAGACCCAGCGGGGGAGCGAACACTGAAGCTTTCTTT.

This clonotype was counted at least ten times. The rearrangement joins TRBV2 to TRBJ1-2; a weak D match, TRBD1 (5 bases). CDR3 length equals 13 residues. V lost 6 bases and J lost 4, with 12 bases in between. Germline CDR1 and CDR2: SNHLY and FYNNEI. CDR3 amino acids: CASRAEQAYGYTF. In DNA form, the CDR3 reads TGTGCCAGCAGAGCGGAACAGGCCTATGGCTACACCTTC.

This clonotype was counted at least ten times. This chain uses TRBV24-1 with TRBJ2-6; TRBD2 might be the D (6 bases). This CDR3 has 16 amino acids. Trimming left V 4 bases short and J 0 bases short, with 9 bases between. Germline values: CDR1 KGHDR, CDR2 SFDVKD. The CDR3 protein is CATSEQGGSGANVLTF. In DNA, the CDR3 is TGTGCCACCAGTGAGCAGGGAGGCTCTGGGGCCAACGTCCTGACTTTC.

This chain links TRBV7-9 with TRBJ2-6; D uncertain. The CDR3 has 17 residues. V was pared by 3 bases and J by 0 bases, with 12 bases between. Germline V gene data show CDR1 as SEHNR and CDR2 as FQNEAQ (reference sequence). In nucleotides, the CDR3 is TGTGCCAGCAGCTTGCACCTCATGGGCTCTGGGGCCAACGTCCTGACTTTC. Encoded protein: CASSLHLMGSGANVLTF.

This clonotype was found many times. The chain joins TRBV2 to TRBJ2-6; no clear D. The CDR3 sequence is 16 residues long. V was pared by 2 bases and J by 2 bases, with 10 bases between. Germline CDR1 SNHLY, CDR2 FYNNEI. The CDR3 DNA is TGTGCCAGCAGTGAAATCGTGGCGGCTGGGGCCAACGTCCTGACTTTC. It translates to CASSEIVAAGANVLTF.

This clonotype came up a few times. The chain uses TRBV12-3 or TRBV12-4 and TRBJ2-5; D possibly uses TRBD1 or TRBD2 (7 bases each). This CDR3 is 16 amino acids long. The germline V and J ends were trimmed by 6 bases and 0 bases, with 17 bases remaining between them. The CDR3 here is CASSPQGGLHQETQYF. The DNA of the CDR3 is TGTGCCAGCAGCCCCCAGGGGGGGTTACACCAAGAGACCCAGTACTTC.